There are many counts of the clone carrying this T cell receptor (beta chain). Primers used for first-strand cDNA, a TRAV- and TRBV-specific set, covered both alpha and beta chains. The authors amplified TCRs for 20 to 25 PCR cycles with a constant-region primer and a V-primer adapter. TCRdb itself ran the reads through MiXCR, one entry per CDR3 protein. This sample has about 100,000 distinct CDR3 sequences, with about 20% found just once. Described time point: after trial treatment. Treatment: LDRT plus nivolumab, ipilimumab, low-dose cyclophosphamide and aspirin (RACIN trial). The sample originates from a study of low-dose radiotherapy and immunotherapy resistance in tumors. Study background: 1 Gy per fraction was delivered to Cohort 2 every two weeks, for 13 Gy total over 26 weeks. Patients took aspirin 300 mg by mouth once daily. This continued for four cycles, starting on cycle 1 day 1.

Germline values: CDR1 SGHAT, CDR2 FQNNGV. The CDR3 loop spans 14 amino acids. The V and J ends lost 2 bases and 3 bases, in that order; junction bases with no gene match: 4. This sequence was found in a male donor with prostate cancer. The chain employs TRBV11-2 and TRBJ2-7; 7 bases map to TRBD1. The sequenced sample was PBMCs, obtained after low-dose radiotherapy plus immunotherapy. CDR3: CASSLRAGGYEQYF. CDR3 bases: TGTGCCAGCAGCTTAAGGGCAGGGGGCTACGAGCAGTACTTC.